This T cell receptor beta chain stems from a study of shared clonotypes between healthy human individuals. The study's findings and limits: Sampling used blood alone; tissue repertoires probably differ.

Every subset's genomic DNA went evenly onto several immunoSEQ plates. Amplification in unsorted PBMC replicate PCRs started from 250 to 350 ng DNA, which equals roughly 27,000 T cell genomes. Generated by immunoSEQ multiplex PCR, the TCRdb table keeps only in-frame clones and is missing some. This sample has fewer than 700,000 clones, with roughly four fifths found just once. Donors were healthy HIV-negative adults without recently reported acute infections or vaccinations. Details on this clone: Antigen specificity is unknown.

CDR1 is SGHNT, CDR2 YYREEE, per germline (reference sequence). The CDR3 extends over 15 amino acids. Trimming at V came to 4 bases and at J to 7 bases, leaving 8 bases not matched to a gene. This TCR was recovered from a woman between 40 and 50 years old in good health. Some clones in this sample may be carry-over from other donors' samples. J is TRBJ2-1 and V is TRBV5-4, with 10 bases aligning to TRBD2. What was sequenced was PBMCs. The CDR3 nucleotides read TGTGCCAGCAGCCATGGGACTAGCGTTGGGAATGAGCAGTTCTTC. This encodes CASSHGTSVGNEQFF. Variable domain in full (rest from reference TRBV5-4 and TRBJ2-1): ETGVTQSPTHLIKTRGQQVTLRCSSQSGHNTVSWYQQALGQGPQFIFQYYREEENGRGNFPPRFSGLQFPNYSSELNVNALELDDSALYLCASSHGTSVGNEQFFGPGTRLTVL.